This T cell receptor (beta chain) comes out of a study of T-cell reconstitution after alpha-beta-depleted transplantation in children. Study findings and constraints: By one year post-transplant, T-cell counts and diversity largely arose from T cells that were newly produced.

The table lists this clonotype with many counts. Antigen unknown. V lost 5 bases and J 10 bases, leaving 12 bases between the germline ends. Germline loops: CDR1 DFQATT, CDR2 SNEGSKA (reference sequence). This CDR3 has 11 residues. Unique molecular identifiers were used in preparing the TCRbeta library. One entry per CDR3 protein results from TCRdb running MiXCR on the PCR reads. The table lists 45,000 to 55,000 distinct CDR3 sequences, roughly 8.7% of them singletons, with roughly 29% in the top ten. V gene TRBV20-1 combines with J gene TRBJ2-1; D gene ambiguous. The source was PBMCs, mostly from graft donor cells, collected 60 days after TCRalphabeta/CD19-depleted stem cell transplant. This sequence was found in a male patient aged 2 to 9 who had a stem cell transplant for chronic granulomatous disease, so the T cells may come from the graft donor. The CDR3: CSASFGREQFF. CDR3 sequence (DNA): TGCAGTGCTTCGTTTGGCAGGGAGCAGTTCTTC.